A selection of T cell receptor beta chains follows, all from one sample in a study of cytomegalovirus exposure and HLA in healthy donors. The method was immunoSEQ multiplex PCR; TCRdb's version includes in-frame clones alone and lacks a portion of them. There are just over 150,000 clones in the sample; approximately 84% occur only once, and about 2.4% lies in the top ten. Specimen: PBMCs. The receptors here all came from a woman between 18 and 29 years old in good health and CMV-seronegative. CDR3s include the opening cysteine and the closing phenylalanine or tryptophan. D genes are given only for firm matches. Where a row states a size, it is once, few, many or the class of an expanded clone; other rows omit it.

CDR3nt,CDR3aa,v_gene,abundance,d_gene,j_gene
TGTGCCTGGAGTGTCGGAGGGTCTGGGGCCAACGTCCTGACTTTC,CAWSVGGSGANVLTF,TRBV30,NA,NA,TRBJ2-6
TGTGCCAGCAGCTTAGCAGGGGTCCATGAGCAGTTCTTC,CASSLAGVHEQFF,TRBV7-2,NA,NA,TRBJ2-1
TGTGCCAGCAGTTACGCCTTGGGGGGGGGAGAGACCCAGTACTTC,CASSYALGGGETQYF,TRBV6-5,NA,TRBD2,TRBJ2-5
TGCGCCAGCAGCCCTACCGGGACAGGGTCCAAAAACATTCAGTACTTC,CASSPTGTGSKNIQYF,TRBV4-1,NA,TRBD1,TRBJ2-4
TGTGCCAGTATGCCCAGGCGTGGTTACAATGAGCAGTTCTTC,CASMPRRGYNEQFF,TRBV19,NA,NA,TRBJ2-1
TGTGCCAGCAGCTTAGAGAGGCCCTCTACAGGGTCCAATGAGCAGTTCTTC,CASSLERPSTGSNEQFF,TRBV7-2,NA,NA,TRBJ2-1
TGTGCCAGCAGCGTAAGGACAGATAATTCACCCCTCCACTTT,CASSVRTDNSPLHF,TRBV5-4,NA,NA,TRBJ1-6
TGCGCCAGCAGCCAAGGGAGGGGAATCTACGAGCAGTACTTC,CASSQGRGIYEQYF,TRBV4-3,NA,NA,TRBJ2-7
TGTGCCATCAGTGATGGGACAGGGTGGTACCCTTCCTACGAGCAGTACTTC,CAISDGTGWYPSYEQYF,TRBV10-3,NA,TRBD1,TRBJ2-7
TGTGCCAGTAGCGTCGGGCTAGCGGTCTACAGCTCCTACAATGAGCAGTTCTTC,CASSVGLAVYSSYNEQFF,TRBV19,NA,TRBD2,TRBJ2-1
TGTGCCATCACAGGGGCAGACGCCTACGAGCAGTACTTC,CAITGADAYEQYF,TRBV6-5,NA,TRBD1,TRBJ2-7
TGTGCCAGCAGCCAGGGTAACTATGGCTACACCTTC,CASSQGNYGYTF,TRBV11-3,once,NA,TRBJ1-2
TGTGCCAGCAGTACCGGACAGGGGGCCGGGGAGACCCAGTACTTC,CASSTGQGAGETQYF,TRBV6-1,NA,TRBD1,TRBJ2-5
TGTGCCAGCAGTGCACAGGCGCAGCCCCAGCATTTT,CASSAQAQPQHF,TRBV6-1,NA,NA,TRBJ1-5
TGCGCCAGCAGCTCATACTTCCTCCCGGGACAGGACGCTGAAGCTTTCTTT,CASSSYFLPGQDAEAFF,TRBV5-1,NA,TRBD1,TRBJ1-1
TGTGCCAGCAGTCTCCCCTCTCAGCCCCAGCATTTT,CASSLPSQPQHF,TRBV28,NA,NA,TRBJ1-5
TGTGCCAGCAGCCCGGACAGGGACTACGAGCAGTACTTC,CASSPDRDYEQYF,TRBV7-8,NA,TRBD1,TRBJ2-7
TGTGCCAGCAGCTTAGGGGCAGGATCTTACAATCAGCCCCAGCATTTT,CASSLGAGSYNQPQHF,TRBV7-9,NA,NA,TRBJ1-5
TGTGCCAGCAGGCCGGCAGGGAACTATGGCTACACCTTC,CASRPAGNYGYTF,TRBV28,NA,NA,TRBJ1-2
TGTGCCAGTAGTACCCTTTCTACAGGGTTGCGCAACACCATATATTTT,CASSTLSTGLRNTIYF,TRBV19,few,NA,TRBJ1-3
TGCGCCAGCAGCTTGAGTCGTGGGACATCTGAAGCTTTCTTT,CASSLSRGTSEAFF,TRBV5-1,NA,NA,TRBJ1-1
TGTGCCAGCAGCCCCGGGGCAGGGGGCGGGGATACGCAGTATTTT,CASSPGAGGGDTQYF,TRBV11-3,NA,TRBD1,TRBJ2-3
TGTGCCAGCAGCGTAGGGACTAGCGGCACAGATACGCAGTATTTT,CASSVGTSGTDTQYF,TRBV9,NA,TRBD2,TRBJ2-3
TGCGCCAGCAGCCAAGCCTGGGGGGGATTCCCGGGACAGGGGGGTACCGGGGAGCTGTTTTTT,CASSQAWGGFPGQGGTGELFF,TRBV4-3,NA,TRBD1,TRBJ2-2
TGTGCCAGAAGCCGGGGACAGCCCTCTGGAAACACCATATATTTT,CARSRGQPSGNTIYF,TRBV5-3,NA,TRBD1,TRBJ1-3
TGTGCCAGCAGCTTAGGGAGCCTAAATGAGCAGTTCTTC,CASSLGSLNEQFF,TRBV7-3,NA,NA,TRBJ2-1
TGTGCCAGCAGTTTCCTTGGCGGGGGCGTCTATGGCTACACCTTC,CASSFLGGGVYGYTF,TRBV27,NA,NA,TRBJ1-2
TGTGCCAGCAGCTCCACAGGGGGATCGAAGGGCTACACCTTC,CASSSTGGSKGYTF,TRBV7-9,NA,TRBD1,TRBJ1-2
TGTGCCAGCAAAACGGGGTCCTCTGGGGCCAACGTCCTGACTTTC,CASKTGSSGANVLTF,TRBV6-6,NA,NA,TRBJ2-6
TGCAGCGTTGCTCTCGGGACAGGGAGACGGGATGGCTACACCTTC,CSVALGTGRRDGYTF,TRBV29-1,NA,TRBD1,TRBJ1-2
TGTGCCAGCGGCTTGGTAGCTGGGGAGACCCAGTACTTC,CASGLVAGETQYF,TRBV2,NA,NA,TRBJ2-5
TGCGCCAGCAGCTTGACCCCTCCGGGTACCGGGGAGCTGTTTTTT,CASSLTPPGTGELFF,TRBV5-1,NA,NA,TRBJ2-2
TGTGCCAGCAGGGGAGGACAGGGGGGCAATCAGCCCCAGCATTTT,CASRGGQGGNQPQHF,TRBV28,NA,TRBD1,TRBJ1-5
TGTGCCAGCAGCTCGGGACAGGGGAACAATGAGCAGTTCTTC,CASSSGQGNNEQFF,TRBV5-4,NA,TRBD1,TRBJ2-1
TGTGCCAGCAGCTTTGGACTAGCGGGAACCCAAGAGACCCAGTACTTC,CASSFGLAGTQETQYF,TRBV7-8,NA,TRBD2,TRBJ2-5
TGTGCCAGCAGCTTGGAGGGTAGCGGAATCTACAATGAGCAGTTCTTC,CASSLEGSGIYNEQFF,TRBV5-4,few,NA,TRBJ2-1
TGTGCCAGCAGTCGGACAGGGTATTATGGCTACACCTTC,CASSRTGYYGYTF,TRBV2,NA,TRBD1,TRBJ1-2
TGTGCCTGGACGTGGGGAGACTCCTACGAGCAGTACTTC,CAWTWGDSYEQYF,TRBV30,NA,NA,TRBJ2-7
TGTGCCAGCAGCTTTCTTCCCGGCCAGGGGCCGAGAGATACGCAGTATTTT,CASSFLPGQGPRDTQYF,TRBV11-2,NA,NA,TRBJ2-3
TGCGCCAGCAGCCAGGGACAGGGGTGGGAGCAGTACTTC,CASSQGQGWEQYF,TRBV4-1,NA,TRBD1,TRBJ2-5
TGTGCCTGGACCAGGGGTGGCAATCAGCCCCAGCATTTT,CAWTRGGNQPQHF,TRBV30,NA,NA,TRBJ1-5
TGTGCCGTAAACTCAGGACGGGGCTACGAGCAGTACTTC,CAVNSGRGYEQYF,TRBV28,once,NA,TRBJ2-7
TGTGCCAGCAGCTTAGAAGCGGGGGCCCCCACTGAAGCTTTCTTT,CASSLEAGAPTEAFF,TRBV11-2,NA,NA,TRBJ1-1
TGTGCCAGCTCACCTGTTACAGGACGCGTTGGATCACCCCTCCACTTT,CASSPVTGRVGSPLHF,TRBV18,NA,NA,TRBJ1-6
TGCGCCAGCAGCCGCGCGAACCCCCCCGCGGGGGATAGAAAGCAGTACTTC,CASSRANPPAGDRKQYF,TRBV4-1,NA,TRBD2,TRBJ2-7
TGTGCCAGCTCCCGTGGGCAGTTGGCTAATGAAAAACTGTTTTTT,CASSRGQLANEKLFF,TRBV18,NA,NA,TRBJ1-4
TGTGCCAGCAGCTTACTAGCGGGACAAGAGACCCAGTACTTC,CASSLLAGQETQYF,TRBV14,NA,TRBD2,TRBJ2-5
TGTGCCAGCAGCTTAGGGGGACTAGCGGGAGCAAGGAATGAGCAGTTCTTC,CASSLGGLAGARNEQFF,TRBV11-1,once,TRBD2,TRBJ2-1
TGTGCCAGCAGGCCACGGCTAGCTGACGCCACAGATACGCAGTATTTT,CASRPRLADATDTQYF,TRBV28,NA,NA,TRBJ2-3
TGTGCCCTGAGAGGGCCCGGGATCAATGAGCAGTTCTTC,CALRGPGINEQFF,TRBV30,NA,NA,TRBJ2-1
TGTGCCAGCAGCTTGGTCAGGGGGGACGAGCAGTACTTC,CASSLVRGDEQYF,TRBV7-6,NA,NA,TRBJ2-7